These 32 T cell receptor beta chains were sequenced from one sample in a study of beta chain features in type 1 diabetes. These receptors' targets are unknown. Isolated RNA was reverse transcribed in full, so expressed TCRB transcripts were sequenced. Clones were sequenced by immunoSEQ multiplex PCR, and TCRdb holds only the in-frame ones, with some missing. Counted here are approximately 170,000 clones, 7.5% to 8.5% occurring once; the ten biggest clones make up approximately 0.54%. General study results and limits: Across all four CD4+ subsets, people with type 1 diabetes showed modestly shorter TCRB CDR3s.

The sequencing input was central memory CD4+ T cells from blood. The receptors originated from a man between 18 and 29 years old with type 1 diabetes.

This clone was observed many times. The J gene is TRBJ1-4, the V gene TRBV30, with D maybe TRBD1 (5 bases). Trimming cost V 2 bases and J 10 bases, with 23 bases left between them. This CDR3 contains 16 residues. Germline CDR1 GTSNPN, CDR2 SVGIG (reference sequence). CDR3 protein: CAWSPPDTGTRGKLFF. Written as DNA, the CDR3 is TGTGCCTGGAGTCCGCCGGACACAGGAACAAGAGGAAAACTGTTTTTT.

The chain is built from TRBV9 and TRBJ2-1, with 7 bases that match TRBD2. Germline CDR1 SGDLS, CDR2 YYNGEE. V lost 0 bases, J lost 5 bases, and 5 bases stayed unmatched. CDR3 length: 15 amino acids. The CDR3 loop reads CASSVDGGGNNEQFF. The CDR3 DNA reads TGTGCCAGCAGCGTAGATGGCGGGGGAAACAATGAGCAGTTCTTC. The full variable domain, with the rest looked up from reference TRBV9 and TRBJ2-1, is DSGVTQTPKHLITATGQRVTLRCSPRSGDLSVYWYQQSLDQGLQFLIQYYNGEERAKGNILERFSAQQFPDLHSELNLSSLELGDSALYFCASSVDGGGNNEQFFGPGTRLTVL.

The chain uses TRBV2 and TRBJ2-1; no firm D call. With 4 bases removed from V and 3 bases from J, the gap between germline ends came to 13 bases. Germline values: CDR1 SNHLY, CDR2 FYNNEI. CDR3 size: 15 residues. The CDR3 is CASSGNYRRYNEQFF. Here the CDR3 DNA reads TGTGCCAGCAGTGGAAATTACAGACGCTACAATGAGCAGTTCTTC.

The CDR3 region is CASTQNGGGVGETQYF. CDR3 DNA sequence: TGTGCCAGCACGCAAAACGGCGGGGGGGTTGGGGAGACCCAGTACTTC. J is TRBJ2-5 and V is TRBV7-2; 9 bases agree with TRBD2. This CDR3 is built from 16 residues. Germline V gene lookup returns CDR1 SGHTA and CDR2 FQGNSA. V dropped 7 bases and J dropped 5; count of bases not matched to a gene: 14. Using reference TRBV7-2 and TRBJ2-5 for the parts outside the CDR3, the full variable domain is GAGVSQSPSNKVTEKGKDVELRCDPISGHTALYWYRQSLGQGLEFLIYFQGNSAPDKSGLPSDRFSAERTGGSVSTLTIQRTQQEDSAVYLCASTQNGGGVGETQYFGPGTRLLVL.

This clone showed up just a few times. J is TRBJ2-5 and V is TRBV7-9, with TRBD1 identical over 9 bases. Trimming at V came to 10 bases and at J to 4 bases, leaving 10 bases not matched to a gene. Germline CDR1 reads SEHNR; CDR2 reads FQNEAQ (reference sequence). CDR3 length: 14 amino acids. The CDR3 coding sequence is TGTGCCACTACAACCCGGACAGGGGCAGAGACCCAGTACTTC. Its protein is CATTTRTGAETQYF.

This clone was observed many times. The chain combines TRBV7-2 with TRBJ2-3; TRBD2 agrees at 11 bases. Germline lookup yields CDR1 SGHTA and CDR2 FQGNSA. The CDR3 loop spans 16 amino acids. With 8 bases clipped from V and 4 bases from J, the junction kept 11 bases outside the gene matches. The CDR3 loop is CASRPSSGRYADTQYF. In DNA, the CDR3 is TGTGCCAGCCGACCATCTAGCGGGAGGTATGCAGATACGCAGTATTTT.

This clone was found a few times. Other DNA sequences from this sample encode an identical CDR3 as well. The chain employs TRBV7-9 and TRBJ2-7; 9 bases agree with TRBD1. Per germline, CDR1 SEHNR and CDR2 FQNEAQ (reference sequence). This CDR3 contains 15 residues. With V trimmed by 5 bases and J by 0 bases, 5 bases remained unmatched. The DNA of the CDR3 is TGTGCCAGCAGCCCGGGACAGGGAAGCTCCTACGAGCAGTACTTC. Its translation: CASSPGQGSSYEQYF.

This clone has more than one count but fewer than ten. The V and J genes are TRBV28 and TRBJ2-5; 8 positions match TRBD1. The CDR3 is 13 amino acids. After removal of 9 bases from V and 4 bases from J, the junction contained 7 bases not matched to a gene. The V gene's germline CDR1 is MDHEN and CDR2 SYDVKM. The CDR3 DNA reads TGTGCCAGTCAGGACAGGGTTGGAGAGACCCAGTACTTC. It is translated as CASQDRVGETQYF. Using reference TRBV28 and TRBJ2-5 for the parts outside the CDR3, the full variable domain is DVKVTQSSRYLVKRTGEKVFLECVQDMDHENMFWYRQDPGLGLRLIYFSYDVKMKEKGDIPEGYSVSREKKERFSLILESASTNQTSMYLCASQDRVGETQYFGPGTRLLVL.

The rearrangement links TRBV27 to TRBJ1-6; maybe TRBD1 (6 bases). Trimming left V 6 bases short and J 7 bases short, with 22 bases between. The germline gives CDR1 MNHEY, CDR2 SMNVEV (reference sequence). The CDR3 runs 17 residues. The CDR3 DNA reads TGTGCCAGCAGGACAACTTCCTCCGGGACATGGAATTCACCCCTCCACTTT. Its protein product is CASRTTSSGTWNSPLHF.

The genes are TRBV19 and TRBJ1-2, with D hard to call. This CDR3 has 13 amino acids. Germline CDR1 and CDR2: LNHDA and SQIVND (reference sequence). The germline V and J ends were trimmed by 3 bases and 6 bases, with 11 bases remaining between them. The CDR3 DNA sequence: TGTGCCAGTAGTATGGAGGCCGGGGATGGCTACACCTTC. Its translation is CASSMEAGDGYTF.

The rearrangement uses TRBV9 and TRBJ2-3; 11 bases match TRBD1. The CDR3 sequence is 16 residues long. Germline-derived CDR1 and CDR2 are SGDLS and YYNGEE. The J segment lost 6 bases and the V segment lost 4 bases, leaving 10 bases of the junction unmatched. The CDR3: CASSLARDRGIDTQYF. The CDR3 DNA is TGTGCCAGCAGCCTCGCGCGGGACAGGGGGATCGATACGCAGTATTTT.

This clone has only a few counts. The chain recombines TRBV10-3 with TRBJ2-3; 8 nucleotides line up with TRBD2. V lost 6 bases to trimming and J lost 5 bases; unmatched junction nucleotides: 4. Germline lookup yields CDR1 ENHRY and CDR2 SYGVKD. The CDR3 runs 13 residues. CDR3 protein: CAIRLAGGDTQYF. CDR3 DNA: TGTGCCATCAGACTCGCGGGGGGAGATACGCAGTATTTT.

There are many counts of this clone. V and J are TRBV5-1 and TRBJ2-4; TRBD1 aligns across 7 bases. J lost 10 bases, V lost 0 bases, and 4 bases had no gene match. In germline, CDR1 is SGHRS, CDR2 YFSETQ. The CDR3 contains 13 residues. For the CDR3, the DNA is TGCGCCAGCAGCTTGGGACAGGGCGGAATTCAGTACTTC. Protein product: CASSLGQGGIQYF.

The table lists this clone with a few counts. The chain uses TRBV9 and TRBJ2-3; TRBD2 matches 9 bases. Per germline, CDR1 SGDLS and CDR2 YYNGEE. The CDR3 length is 17 residues. V shed 4 bases and J 3 bases; nucleotides not matched to a gene: 12. The DNA for the CDR3 is TGTGCCAGCAGCACCCGTAGCGGGGGCCTGATGACAGATACGCAGTATTTT. It translates to CASSTRSGGLMTDTQYF.

A few counts support this clone. The rearrangement links TRBV7-9 to TRBJ2-4; 8 nucleotides align to TRBD1. The CDR3 consists of 14 residues. J was trimmed by 7 bases and V by 3 bases; bases with no gene match: 5. The germline V gene encodes CDR1 SEHNR and CDR2 FQNEAQ (reference sequence). The CDR3, as DNA: TGTGCCAGCAGCTTTTCAGGGGGCGCTAACATTCAGTACTTC. Its protein product is CASSFSGGANIQYF.

The chain has TRBV28 and TRBJ2-7; D is unclear. V lost 5 bases, J lost 7 bases, and 12 bases lay in between. Germline CDR1 is MDHEN and CDR2 is SYDVKM. This CDR3 contains 12 residues. DNA of the CDR3: TGTGCCAGCAGTCTCGCCCCTAGGGAGCAGTACTTC. It yields the protein CASSLAPREQYF.

In this sample, this clone turned up a few times. The V and J genes are TRBV7-9 and TRBJ2-7, with TRBD1 matching over 7 bases. V was pared by 3 bases and J by 6 bases, with 5 bases of the junction left unmatched. In germline, CDR1 is SEHNR, CDR2 FQNEAQ (reference sequence). The CDR3 has 13 amino acids. The CDR3: CASSFKGAGEQYF. The CDR3 DNA sequence: TGTGCCAGCAGCTTTAAGGGGGCCGGCGAGCAGTACTTC.

The sample holds a few counts of this clone. This sequence joins TRBV7-8 and TRBJ2-1; 9 bases line up with TRBD2. This CDR3 has 17 residues. Germline trimming cut 1 base from V and 4 bases from J; bases unmatched to any gene: 8. Germline V gives CDR1 SGHVS, CDR2 FQNEAQ. The CDR3 nucleotides are TGTGCCAGCAGCTTAGGCGGCGGGGGGGCCGTGTACAATGAGCAGTTCTTC. Encoded protein: CASSLGGGGAVYNEQFF.

This sequence joins TRBV28 and TRBJ2-7, with 9 bases fitting TRBD1. The CDR3 runs 15 residues. V was pared by 6 bases and J by 2 bases, with 8 bases of the junction left unmatched. Germline V gene sequence: CDR1 MDHEN, CDR2 SYDVKM. The CDR3 sequence is CASSQHRGRAYEQYF. In DNA, the CDR3 is TGTGCCAGCAGCCAACACAGGGGGCGGGCCTACGAGCAGTACTTC. Based on the CDR3 plus reference TRBV28 and TRBJ2-7, the full variable domain is DVKVTQSSRYLVKRTGEKVFLECVQDMDHENMFWYRQDPGLGLRLIYFSYDVKMKEKGDIPEGYSVSREKKERFSLILESASTNQTSMYLCASSQHRGRAYEQYFGPGTRLTVT.

The chain is built from TRBV27 and TRBJ1-1; TRBD1 matches at 7 bases. The V and J ends lost 4 bases and 4 bases, in that order; junction bases with no gene match: 6. From germline, CDR1 is MNHEY and CDR2 SMNVEV (reference sequence). There are 14 residues in the CDR3. Written as DNA, the CDR3 is TGTGCCAGCAGTTCCGACAGGGTCGGCACTGAAGCTTTCTTT. This translates into CASSSDRVGTEAFF.

This chain connects TRBV5-1 to TRBJ2-7, with D perhaps TRBD2 (6 bases). This CDR3 is 14 amino acids long. The V end was cut by 0 bases, the J end by 6 bases, with 13 bases between. Germline V gene data show CDR1 as SGHRS and CDR2 as YFSETQ. CDR3 region: CASSLEGGPREQYF. The CDR3 DNA is TGCGCCAGCAGCTTGGAGGGAGGACCCCGCGAGCAGTACTTC.

The sample holds a few counts of this clone. The chain uses TRBV27 and TRBJ2-7; the match to TRBD1 covers 8 bases. After removal of 2 bases from V and 0 bases from J, the junction contained 3 bases not matched to a gene. The CDR3 is 15 residues long. The germline V gene has CDR1 MNHEY and CDR2 SMNVEV (reference sequence). The CDR3 DNA reads TGTGCCAGCAGTTTAAAGGGACAGGCCTCCTACGAGCAGTACTTC. Its protein is CASSLKGQASYEQYF.

This clone was seen more than once but under ten times. The chain links TRBV5-6 to TRBJ1-2; D perhaps matches TRBD1 (6 bases). The CDR3 has 14 amino acids. V lost 2 bases to trimming and J lost 8 bases, with 16 bases between them. Germline values: CDR1 SGHDT, CDR2 YYEEEE. For the CDR3, the DNA is TGTGCCAGCAGCTTAGAACAGGGAATAAGGGGCTACACCTTC. Amino acids: CASSLEQGIRGYTF.

This clone came up a few times. The chain couples TRBV5-1 to TRBJ2-7; D possibly corresponds to TRBD1 (6 bases). This CDR3 spans 15 amino acids. Trimming left V 4 bases short and J 3 bases short, with 17 bases between. Germline CDR1 SGHRS, CDR2 YFSETQ. CDR3 protein: CASSLEGQSNYEQYF. The CDR3, as DNA: TGCGCCAGCAGCCTCGAAGGACAGAGTAACTACGAGCAGTACTTC.

This clone was detected many times. J is TRBJ1-6 and V is TRBV14; 7 nucleotides align to TRBD1. The CDR3 is made up of 15 amino acids. V gave up 4 bases and J gave up 7 bases; unmatched junction bases: 7. CDR1 is SGHDN and CDR2 is FVKESK in the germline V gene. CDR3 bases: TGTGCCAGCAGCCTCAGACAGGGAACGAATTCACCCCTCCACTTT. This sequence encodes CASSLRQGTNSPLHF.

The chain uses TRBV30 and TRBJ2-5, with no clear D. The CDR3 extends over 14 amino acids. Germline CDR1 GTSNPN, CDR2 SVGIG (reference sequence). Between the trimmed V and J ends, which lost 6 bases and 2 bases, there was a span of 16 bases. The CDR3: CACLSQRNQETQYF. DNA for the CDR3: TGTGCCTGTCTGTCGCAGCGAAATCAAGAGACCCAGTACTTC.

The chain uses TRBV5-1 and TRBJ2-1; TRBD2 matches 9 bases. This CDR3 has 17 amino acids. In germline, CDR1 is SGHRS, CDR2 YFSETQ. With V trimmed by 5 bases and J by 0 bases, 9 bases remained unmatched. Here the CDR3 reads CASRTLAGRSSYNEQFF. In DNA form, the CDR3 reads TGCGCCAGCAGAACACTAGCGGGTCGGAGCTCCTACAATGAGCAGTTCTTC.

This chain connects TRBV15 to TRBJ1-5, with TRBD1 as a possible D gene (6 bases). V lost 4 bases and J 6 bases, leaving 13 bases between the germline ends. The length of the CDR3 is 14 residues. Germline V gene lookup returns CDR1 LNHNV and CDR2 YYDKDF (reference sequence). CDR3 sequence reads: CATSTGVFGQPQHF. The CDR3 region has the DNA TGTGCCACCAGCACAGGGGTTTTTGGTCAGCCCCAGCATTTT.

This chain links TRBV30 with TRBJ2-2; D gene uncertain. Trimming shortened V by 5 bases and J by 5 bases, and 6 bases separated the two germline ends. The CDR3 contains 11 residues. Looked up from germline, CDR1 is GTSNPN and CDR2 is SVGIG (reference sequence). The CDR3 region has the DNA TGTGCCTGGGGCTTAACCGGGGAGCTGTTTTTT. Residues: CAWGLTGELFF. Full variable domain (outside the CDR3, taken from reference TRBV30 and TRBJ2-2): SQTIHQWPATLVQPVGSPLSLECTVEGTSNPNLYWYRQAAGRGLQLLFYSVGIGQISSEVPQNLSASRPQDRQFILSSKKLLLSDSGFYLCAWGLTGELFFGEGSRLTVL.

This clone has just a few counts. This chain links TRBV5-4 with TRBJ2-1, with 7 bases that match TRBD2. The ends lost 4 bases at V and 2 bases at J; junction bases unmatched: 18. Germline CDR1 and CDR2: SGHNT and YYREEE (reference sequence). The CDR3 contains 19 residues. In DNA, the CDR3 is TGTGCCAGCAGCCCTACTGGAAGCGGGGACTTACGCGCCTACAATGAGCAGTTCTTC. Protein: CASSPTGSGDLRAYNEQFF. Complete variable domain (other parts from reference TRBV5-4 and TRBJ2-1): ETGVTQSPTHLIKTRGQQVTLRCSSQSGHNTVSWYQQALGQGPQFIFQYYREEENGRGNFPPRFSGLQFPNYSSELNVNALELDDSALYLCASSPTGSGDLRAYNEQFFGPGTRLTVL.

This clone was detected only a few times. This chain joins TRBV19 and TRBJ2-1, with 13 bases aligning to TRBD2. Trimming removed 3 bases from V and 9 bases from J; junction bases left unmatched: 5. The germline V gene encodes CDR1 LNHDA and CDR2 SQIVND (reference sequence). This CDR3 is 15 amino acids long. This chain's CDR3 is CASSIGTSGTVEQFF. CDR3 in DNA: TGTGCCAGTAGTATTGGGACTAGCGGGACTGTTGAGCAGTTCTTC.

This clone was counted only a few times. The chain employs TRBV5-1 and TRBJ2-3; a possible D gene is TRBD2 (6 bases). The germline V and J ends were trimmed by 1 base and 3 bases, with 9 bases remaining between them. Germline V gives CDR1 SGHRS, CDR2 YFSETQ. There are 14 residues in the CDR3. The CDR3 DNA is TGCGCCAGCAGCTTGTGGGGGGAGACAGATACGCAGTATTTT. The encoded protein is CASSLWGETDTQYF. Full variable domain (outside the CDR3, taken from reference TRBV5-1 and TRBJ2-3): KAGVTQTPRYLIKTRGQQVTLSCSPISGHRSVSWYQQTPGQGLQFLFEYFSETQRNKGNFPGRFSGRQFSNSRSEMNVSTLELGDSALYLCASSLWGETDTQYFGPGTRLTVL.